The entry below describes one T cell receptor (beta chain). Its antigen target is currently unknown. Given a much more abundant clone one base away, this may be a read error. This sample was taken from a study of T cells in Graves' hyperthyroidism and ophthalmopathy (dated by TCRdb to about 2019). A note on the overall study: Peripheral blood was collected at initial diagnosis, before any treatment. To identify TCR V-J signatures that set the groups apart, the researchers used a discovery cohort of about a hundred patients, made up of 43 with Graves' ophthalmopathy and about 60 with stable Graves' hyperthyroidism. Prospective prediction of ophthalmopathy was tested in an independent validation cohort of about 19 hyperthyroidism patients and 15 to 17 patients who later progressed to ophthalmopathy. The 95 to 100 discovery patients were randomly divided into training and test sets at a 7:3 ratio. Thyroid tissue and blood T-cell repertoires from about six Graves' hyperthyroidism patients were also compared in the study. After blood sampling, hyperthyroidism patients were treated with methimazole at a starting dose of 30 mg daily, and ophthalmopathy patients were treated with high-dose intravenous methylprednisolone. According to the paper, TCR Vbeta CDR3 sequencing was carried out on around 140 peripheral blood samples, which came from under 50 ophthalmopathy, roughly 75 hyperthyroidism and roughly 17 progressor patients.

TCR beta CDR3 regions were amplified from RNA transcripts. A first-round RT-PCR of the TCR CDR3 used the HTBI primer set with the Qiagen OneStep RT-PCR kit. Libraries were constructed in a second round of multiplex PCR, after which size selection and purification were carried out. The libraries were sequenced on an Illumina HiSeq2000 using paired-end 100 bp reads. In the original analysis: SOAPnuke was used to process the raw data, throwing out any read that contained adapters or uncalled bases, had a mean Phred below 15, or lacked an exact constant-primer or identifier match. High-quality paired reads were merged using COPE v1.2.5, and each unique nucleotide sequence was defined as a clonotype. Clonotypes were aligned to IMGT TRBV, TRBD and TRBJ reference segments using MiTCR v1.1. Only V-J combinations with frequency above 0.0001, covering roughly 99% of repertoires, were analysed. A TCS score was defined as the ratio of F50 (clonal expansion) to E x V (chaos), with BLOSUM62-based TCRdist applied between CDR3 peptides within each V-J. Welch's t-statistics and random forest reduced around 510 V-J features to 13, which were used in a naive Bayes classifier (R e1071). TCRdb trimmed the raw reads at Q25, called clones with MiXCR and kept productive beta chains. Entries that share a CDR3 protein sequence are merged under the most common genes and DNA. V and J calls and clone size were set by TCRdb, not the authors. The sample includes roughly 380,000 distinct CDR3 sequences, with roughly 13% observed a single time. About 5% of the sample rests with the top ten.

A patient counted as having stable Graves' hyperthyroidism if no progression to ophthalmopathy occurred over 18 months of follow-up. Hyperthyroidism patients were aged 18 to 65 years and newly diagnosed, with disease duration of less than 2 months. The study excluded patients with uncontrolled infections, other autoimmune diseases, pregnancy or lactation. Diagnoses were established on the basis of clinical symptoms, serum thyroxine and TRAb, thyroid ultrasound, and orbital computed tomography. Ficoll-Paque density gradient centrifugation was used to isolate PBMCs from around 10 ml of fresh peripheral blood. Total RNA was extracted with Trizol reagent, and quality was checked on an Agilent 2100 Bioanalyzer. Results the study describes overall, beyond this receptor: A model built on a 13 V-J signature distinguished ophthalmopathy from stable hyperthyroidism, reaching 85% to 90% sensitivity and around 81% specificity in cross-validation and 80%/75% in testing. Blood samples also contained most of the expanded thyroid clonotypes (frequency above 0.001), which suggests that blood repertoires may reflect thyroid immune responses. During validation, the model predicted progression to ophthalmopathy a median of approximately 6 months ahead of onset, with more than 60% sensitivity and 72% to 80% specificity. No statistical method was used to set the sample size in advance, and investigators knew the group allocation.

The sample taken for sequencing was blood. The sequence was obtained from a woman younger than 35 with Graves' hyperthyroidism.

The DNA reads as follows: TGTGCCAGCAATTCCGGGACTAGCGGGACCTACACTCAGTTCTTC. This encodes CASNSGTSGTYTQFF. This sequence uses TRBV6-2 or TRBV6-3 and TRBJ2-1; 13 bases in the middle match TRBD2. The CDR3 runs 15 amino acids, cysteine and phenylalanine included. CDR3 DNA only is kept here, 45 bases in frame from base 1. V and J are trimmed by 7 bases and 13 bases, and the gene matches miss 13 bases of the junction. Based on the germline V gene, the CDR1 and CDR2 sequences are MNHEY and SVGEGT.